These T cell receptor beta chains were read from a single sample in a study of T cells after posttransplantation cyclophosphamide. The data were produced by immunoSEQ multiplex PCR, yet TCRdb's version contains in-frame clones alone and is incomplete. The data show around 31,000 clones, 75% to 95% seen once. The specimen sequenced was naive CD4+ T cells sorted from blood. Receptor source: a man aged 25-45 years in good health and a related stem cell transplant donor. Each CDR3 is given with its conserved first and last residue. D genes are given only for firm matches. The size entry is marked missing in some rows and otherwise reads once, few, many or a size class.

cdr3_aa,cdr3_nt,clone_size,d_call,v_call,j_call
CASSLGPRGGYNSPLHF,TGTGCCAGCAGCTTAGGCCCCCGGGGGGGATATAATTCACCCCTCCACTTT,-,-,TRBV7-6,TRBJ1-6
CASSSFPGQGGYTF,TGTGCCAGCAGCTCCTTCCCGGGACAGGGTGGCTACACCTTC,-,TRBD1,TRBV7-3,TRBJ1-2
CASSLGGGGLPLHF,TGTGCCAGCAGCTTAGGAGGAGGGGGCCTACCCCTCCACTTT,-,TRBD1,TRBV7-6,TRBJ1-6
CASSEVVRGITGELFF,TGTGCCAGCAGTGAAGTGGTCAGGGGGATCACCGGGGAGCTGTTTTTT,-,TRBD1,TRBV6-1,TRBJ2-2
CASSTNRAGANVLTF,TGTGCCAGTAGTACAAACAGGGCTGGGGCCAACGTCCTGACTTTC,-,-,TRBV19,TRBJ2-6
CASSERGANTEAFF,TGTGCCAGCAGTGAGCGGGGGGCGAACACTGAAGCTTTCTTT,-,-,TRBV6-1,TRBJ1-1
CSVKTGLSYEQYF,TGCAGCGTTAAAACAGGCCTCTCCTACGAGCAGTACTTC,once,-,TRBV29-1,TRBJ2-7
CSAGKEGFF,TGCAGTGCCGGGAAAGAGGGTTTCTTT,once,-,TRBV20-1,TRBJ1-1
CASSAHRDRVWYSPLHF,TGTGCCAGCAGTGCGCACCGGGACAGGGTTTGGTATTCACCCCTCCACTTT,-,TRBD1,TRBV27,TRBJ1-6
CASSDRRLLNYGYTF,TGCGCCAGCAGTGACAGGAGGCTACTTAACTATGGCTACACCTTC,-,-,TRBV10-2,TRBJ1-2
CASRPGGRTGELFF,TGTGCCAGTCGTCCAGGGGGCCGAACCGGGGAGCTGTTTTTT,-,TRBD1,TRBV2,TRBJ2-2
CASNLEGTWAFF,TGTGCCAGCAATTTGGAGGGTACATGGGCTTTCTTT,-,-,TRBV6-5,TRBJ1-1
CASSVVWDRGRTGELFF,TGTGCCAGCAGCGTAGTATGGGACAGGGGGCGCACCGGGGAGCTGTTTTTT,-,TRBD1,TRBV9,TRBJ2-2
CASSLTGTGTGANVLTF,TGTGCCAGCAGCCTAACCGGGACAGGGACTGGGGCCAACGTCCTGACTTTC,-,TRBD1,TRBV14,TRBJ2-6
CSVAGGGETQYF,TGCAGCGTTGCGGGGGGGGGAGAGACCCAGTACTTC,-,TRBD2,TRBV29-1,TRBJ2-5
CASSIIGLENTEAFF,TGTGCCAGCAGTATAATCGGACTCGAGAACACTGAAGCTTTCTTT,-,-,TRBV6-1,TRBJ1-1
CASSQRGGKGYGYTF,TGTGCCAGCAGCCAAAGGGGAGGGAAGGGGTATGGCTACACCTTC,-,-,TRBV7-3,TRBJ1-2
CASSQPSEEEETQYF,TGCGCCAGCAGTCAACCGTCGGAGGAGGAAGAGACCCAGTACTTC,-,-,TRBV23-1,TRBJ2-5
CASSPGTSGGAGETQYF,TGTGCCAGCAGCCCCGGGACTAGCGGGGGGGCAGGAGAGACCCAGTACTTC,-,TRBD2,TRBV9,TRBJ2-5
CASSSKGQPGGQPQHF,TGTGCCAGCTCATCGAAGGGACAACCCGGCGGGCAGCCCCAGCATTTT,-,-,TRBV18,TRBJ1-5
CASSPLPTGLVEQYF,TGTGCCAGCAGTCCCCTACCGACAGGGTTAGTTGAGCAGTACTTC,-,TRBD1,TRBV6-5,TRBJ2-7
CAISQTGTGNSPLHF,TGTGCCATCAGTCAGACAGGGACGGGTAATTCACCCCTCCACTTT,few,TRBD1,TRBV10-3,TRBJ1-6
CASWGQGEFAYNEQFF,TGTGCCAGCTGGGGACAGGGGGAATTTGCCTACAATGAGCAGTTCTTC,-,TRBD1,TRBV2,TRBJ2-1
CASSNVGLNTGELFF,TGTGCCAGCAGTAATGTGGGGCTGAACACCGGGGAGCTGTTTTTT,-,-,TRBV25-1,TRBJ2-2
CASSLRQGNEQYF,TGTGCCAGCAGCTTAAGACAGGGTAACGAGCAGTACTTC,-,TRBD1,TRBV7-3,TRBJ2-7
CASSPGQGRQETQYF,TGTGCCAGCAGTCCAGGACAGGGCCGCCAAGAGACCCAGTACTTC,-,TRBD1,TRBV6-1,TRBJ2-5
CASSQGPVDTQYF,TGCGCCAGCAGCCAAGGGCCTGTGGATACGCAGTATTTT,-,-,TRBV4-1,TRBJ2-3
CASRDRWGTDTQYF,TGTGCCAGCAGGGACAGGTGGGGCACAGATACGCAGTATTTT,-,TRBD1,TRBV2,TRBJ2-3
CASSLFRETQYF,TGTGCCAGCAGCTTGTTTCGAGAGACCCAGTACTTC,-,-,TRBV7-9,TRBJ2-5
CASSQGQGPRGEKLFF,TGCGCCAGCAGCCAAGGGCAGGGGCCCCGGGGTGAAAAACTGTTTTTT,-,-,TRBV4-1,TRBJ1-4
CASTWGTSGTDTQYF,TGCGCCAGCACCTGGGGTACTAGCGGCACAGATACGCAGTATTTT,-,TRBD2,TRBV5-1,TRBJ2-3
CASSITGGTYEQYF,TGTGCCAGCAGCATAACAGGGGGTACCTACGAGCAGTACTTC,-,TRBD1,TRBV5-4,TRBJ2-7
CASSPQGQGTYGYTF,TGTGCCAGCTCACCACAGGGACAGGGAACGTATGGCTACACCTTC,-,TRBD1,TRBV18,TRBJ1-2
CASSLTQRNTEAFF,TGTGCCAGCAGTTTGACCCAGCGGAACACTGAAGCTTTCTTT,-,-,TRBV2,TRBJ1-1
CASSLEPNYGYTF,TGCGCCAGCAGCTTGGAGCCAAACTATGGCTACACCTTC,-,-,TRBV5-1,TRBJ1-2
CASSVIDRGQTEAFF,TGTGCCAGCAGTGTAATAGACAGGGGACAAACTGAAGCTTTCTTT,once,TRBD1,TRBV2,TRBJ1-1
CASSVTSQLLTDTQYF,TGTGCCAGCAGCGTAACTAGCCAATTACTCACAGATACGCAGTATTTT,-,-,TRBV9,TRBJ2-3
CASSEGPIGGRSSNEQFF,TGTGCCAGCAGCGAAGGCCCAATTGGGGGGAGGTCAAGCAATGAGCAGTTCTTC,-,-,TRBV7-9,TRBJ2-1
CANRGGSYNSPLHF,TGTGCCAACCGCGGGGGCTCCTATAATTCACCCCTCCACTTT,-,-,TRBV28,TRBJ1-6
CASSPQGQGRLTEAFF,TGTGCCAGCTCACCTCAGGGACAGGGGAGACTCACTGAAGCTTTCTTT,-,TRBD1,TRBV18,TRBJ1-1
CASRGLAGVLTGELFF,TGTGCCAGCAGGGGACTAGCGGGGGTACTCACCGGGGAGCTGTTTTTT,-,TRBD2,TRBV2,TRBJ2-2